This T cell receptor (beta chain) was captured by sequencing in a study of molecular identifiers for immune sequencing clone quantification. Study-wide results and caveats: Among approximately 1 million naive cells, as was reported, spiked Jurkat TCR RNA from one cell was detectable.

TCRdb reanalysed the PCR reads using MiXCR and keeps one entry per CDR3 protein. Of under 800,000 distinct CDR3 sequences detected, roughly 27% appear once; the ten largest clones hold 0.6% to 0.9%. This clonotype was detected ten times or more. Its antigen is unidentified. This CDR3 comprises 11 residues. Germline CDR1 is LNHDA and CDR2 is SQIVND (reference sequence). Trimming took off 7 bases at V and 5 bases at J, with 8 bases between the two ends. J is TRBJ1-1 and V is TRBV19, with unresolved D. The sequenced sample consisted of naive CD8+ T cells from blood, with Jurkat cell RNA spiked in. Subset specified: FACS-sorted CD8+CD4-CCR7+CD45RA+ naive T cells. The origin of this receptor is a human donor in good health. Some libraries in this study had Jurkat cell RNA spiked in. The CDR3 spells CASTTGTEAFF. In DNA form, the CDR3 reads TGTGCCAGTACTACCGGGACTGAAGCTTTCTTT. The whole variable domain, filled in from reference TRBV19 and TRBJ1-1, reads DGGITQSPKYLFRKEGQNVTLSCEQNLNHDAMYWYRQDPGQGLRLIYYSQIVNDFQKGDIAEGYSVSREKKESFPLTVTSAQKNPTAFYLCASTTGTEAFFGQGTRLTVV.